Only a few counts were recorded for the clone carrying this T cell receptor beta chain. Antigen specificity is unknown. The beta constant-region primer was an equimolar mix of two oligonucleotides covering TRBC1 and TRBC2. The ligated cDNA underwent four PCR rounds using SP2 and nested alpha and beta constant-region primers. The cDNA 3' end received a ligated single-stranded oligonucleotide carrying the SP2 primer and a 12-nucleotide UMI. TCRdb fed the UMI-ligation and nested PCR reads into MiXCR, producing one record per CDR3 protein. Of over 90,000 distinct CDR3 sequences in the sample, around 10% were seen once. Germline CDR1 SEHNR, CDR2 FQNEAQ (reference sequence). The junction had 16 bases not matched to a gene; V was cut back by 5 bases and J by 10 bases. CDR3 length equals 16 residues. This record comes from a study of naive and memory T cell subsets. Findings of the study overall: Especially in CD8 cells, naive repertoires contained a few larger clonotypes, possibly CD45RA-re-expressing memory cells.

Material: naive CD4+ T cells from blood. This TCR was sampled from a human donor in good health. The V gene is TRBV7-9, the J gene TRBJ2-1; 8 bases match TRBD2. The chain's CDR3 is CASSPRLSGVNEEQFF. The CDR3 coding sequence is TGTGCCAGCAGCCCCCGGCTTAGCGGGGTAAATGAGGAGCAGTTCTTC. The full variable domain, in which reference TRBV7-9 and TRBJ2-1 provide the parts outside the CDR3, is DTGVSQNPRHKITKRGQNVTFRCDPISEHNRLYWYRQTLGQGPEFLTYFQNEAQLEKSRLLSDRFSAERPKGSFSTLEIQRTEQGDSAMYLCASSPRLSGVNEEQFFGPGTRLTVL.